The sequence of this T cell receptor beta chain was determined in a study of cytomegalovirus exposure and HLA in healthy donors. A note on this clone: What it recognizes is unknown.

PCR used 60 Vbeta primers and 13 Jbeta primers. Measured with immunoSEQ multiplex PCR; TCRdb has only the in-frame clones, and not every one. The data hold roughly 150,000 clones, with around two thirds observed a single time. CDR3 length equals 14 residues. The ends were cut back, 5 bases at V and 0 bases at J, with 10 bases in the middle. Germline V lookup: CDR1 MNHEY, CDR2 SMNVEV (reference sequence). Findings and caveats of the study: The analysis excluded some indistinguishable V segments, including TRBV6-2 and TRBV6-3. Previous analysis showed most TCR beta V segments were productive about 87% or about 30% of the time. A few chains linked to CMV were shown in vitro to be specific for CMV antigens. Presence/absence analyses supposed approximately even sequencing depth among donors.

The TCR comes from a man under 40 in good health and CMV-seropositive. The chain has TRBV27 and TRBJ1-1, with a tentative D call TRBD1 (5 bases). Input material: PBMCs. The CDR3 reads CASSARGLNTEAFF. The CDR3 DNA reads as TGTGCCAGCAGTGCTCGGGGGTTGAACACTGAAGCTTTCTTT.